These 12 T cell receptor beta chains came from one sample sequenced in a study of T cells after yellow fever vaccination. TCRdb independently ran MiXCR on the 5' RACE reads; one entry per CDR3 protein. The sample records about 580,000 distinct CDR3 sequences, less than 20% being singletons. Specimen: PBMCs, collected roughly 5 days after the first yellow fever vaccination. The receptors here all came from a man younger than 30 who received the YFV17D yellow fever vaccine.

The V and J genes are TRBV25-1 and TRBJ2-7; tentatively, D is TRBD1 or TRBD2 (5 bases each). The CDR3 runs 14 residues. CDR1 MGHDK and CDR2 SYGVNS come from the germline V gene. V lost 2 bases to trimming and J lost 6 bases, with 14 bases between them. The CDR3 is CASSEGGIWIEQYF. The CDR3 DNA reads TGTGCCAGCAGTGAAGGGGGTATCTGGATCGAGCAGTACTTC.

J is TRBJ2-7 and V is TRBV4-1, with D possibly TRBD2 on 6 matching bases. Per germline, CDR1 MGHRA and CDR2 YSYEKL. V dropped 0 bases and J dropped 5 bases, with 14 bases sitting between them. This CDR3 contains 15 residues. CDR3 coding DNA: TGCGCCAGCAGCCAAGATCATGGCTGGGGGGACGAGCAGTACTTC. Its protein product is CASSQDHGWGDEQYF.

This clonotype occurred many times. The chain links TRBV24-1 to TRBJ2-3; 7 bases match TRBD2. With V trimmed by 5 bases and J by 5 bases, 3 bases remained unmatched. Per the germline V gene, CDR1 is KGHDR and CDR2 is SFDVKD. The CDR3 is made up of 13 amino acids. The chain's CDR3 is CATSVTGGDTQYF. The CDR3 DNA follows: TGTGCCACCAGTGTCACGGGGGGAGATACGCAGTATTTT.

The V and J genes are TRBV7-8 and TRBJ2-1; 11 nucleotides agree with TRBD2. CDR1 is SGHVS, CDR2 FQNEAQ, per germline. The CDR3 sequence is 16 residues long. V shed 1 base, J shed 9 bases, and the junction held 8 bases outside the gene matches. CDR3 sequence reads: CASSLGASGGLGEQFF. The CDR3 DNA sequence: TGTGCCAGCAGCTTAGGGGCTAGCGGGGGGTTGGGTGAGCAGTTCTTC.

The rearrangement joins TRBV20-1 to TRBJ2-1; a possible D gene is TRBD1 (6 bases). V was trimmed by 1 base and J by 8 bases, leaving 12 bases between them. The CDR3 is 13 amino acids. Germline loops: CDR1 DFQATT, CDR2 SNEGSKA (reference sequence). The CDR3 loop reads CSARVGAQYEQFF. The CDR3 DNA reads TGCAGTGCTAGAGTGGGGGCCCAGTATGAGCAGTTCTTC.

This clonotype was observed a few times. The rearrangement links TRBV7-3 to TRBJ2-3; 8 nucleotides match TRBD2. CDR1 and CDR2 (germline): SGHTA, FQGTGA. After removal of 5 bases from V and 6 bases from J, the junction contained 7 bases not matched to a gene. The CDR3 has 14 residues. CDR3 sequence (DNA): TGTGCCAGCAGCAGGACCGGGACTAGTGATACGCAGTATTTT. Translating gives CASSRTGTSDTQYF.

This clonotype was detected a few times. This sequence joins TRBV9 and TRBJ2-1; D tentatively fits TRBD1 or TRBD2 (5 bases each). The CDR3 spans 16 residues. The germline V and J ends were trimmed by 0 bases and 2 bases, with 12 bases remaining between them. Germline V gives CDR1 SGDLS, CDR2 YYNGEE. The DNA for the CDR3 is TGTGCCAGCAGCGTAGCCCTCGGGACCACCTACAATGAGCAGTTCTTC. Its translation: CASSVALGTTYNEQFF.

This clonotype appeared many times. The chain links TRBV5-1 to TRBJ2-7; perhaps D is TRBD1 or TRBD2 (5 bases each). There are 13 residues in the CDR3. Germline V gene data show CDR1 as SGHRS and CDR2 as YFSETQ. Trimming took off 4 bases at V and 5 bases at J, with 13 bases between the two ends. The CDR3 sequence is CASSHGQGDEQYV. The CDR3, as DNA: TGCGCCAGCAGCCACGGCCAGGGAGACGAGCAGTACGTC.

Here the CDR3 reads CASSYLQGAGETQYF. For the CDR3, the DNA is TGTGCCAGCAGTTACCTACAGGGGGCAGGGGAGACCCAGTACTTC. The genes are TRBV6-5 and TRBJ2-5; 9 bases line up with TRBD1. The CDR3 consists of 15 residues. The germline CDR1 and CDR2 sequences are MNHEY and SVGAGI. The ends lost 2 bases at V and 5 bases at J; junction bases unmatched: 6.

This clonotype occurred a few times. The chain carries TRBV5-1 and TRBJ1-1, with D uncertain. The CDR3 sequence is 13 residues long. Trimming took 3 bases from V and 6 from J, leaving 12 bases between them. Germline CDR1 and CDR2: SGHRS and YFSETQ. CDR3 protein: CASSSFGVAEAFF. In DNA form, the CDR3 reads TGCGCCAGCAGCTCCTTTGGGGTGGCTGAAGCTTTCTTT.

CDR3 protein: CASSARQNYGYTF. Written as DNA, the CDR3 is TGTGCCAGCAGCGCTCGACAGAACTATGGCTACACCTTC. This chain connects TRBV9 to TRBJ1-2; tentative D call: TRBD1 (5 bases). The CDR3 extends over 13 amino acids. Trimming left V 3 bases short and J 2 bases short, with 8 bases between. Germline assignment: CDR1 SGDLS and CDR2 YYNGEE.

This clonotype has just a few counts. This chain joins TRBV10-2 and TRBJ2-7; D may be TRBD2 (5 bases). Germline values: CDR1 WSHSY, CDR2 SAAADI. The CDR3 spans 14 residues. The V gene lost 0 bases and the J gene lost 10 bases, with 16 bases spanning the gap. Written as DNA, the CDR3 is TGCGCCAGCAGTGAGTCGATCGGGATGAAGGAACAGTACTTC. Encoded protein: CASSESIGMKEQYF.